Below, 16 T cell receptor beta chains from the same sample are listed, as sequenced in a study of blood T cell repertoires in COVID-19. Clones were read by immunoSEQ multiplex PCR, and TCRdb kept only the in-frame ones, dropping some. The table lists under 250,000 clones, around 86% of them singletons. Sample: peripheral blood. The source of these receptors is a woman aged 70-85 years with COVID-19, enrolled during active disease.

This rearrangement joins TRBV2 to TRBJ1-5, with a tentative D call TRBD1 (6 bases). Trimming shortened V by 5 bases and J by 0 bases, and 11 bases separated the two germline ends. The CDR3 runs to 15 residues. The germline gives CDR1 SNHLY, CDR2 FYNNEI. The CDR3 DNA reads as TGTGCCAGCAGTACCCGACAGGATAGCAATCAGCCCCAGCATTTT. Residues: CASSTRQDSNQPQHF.

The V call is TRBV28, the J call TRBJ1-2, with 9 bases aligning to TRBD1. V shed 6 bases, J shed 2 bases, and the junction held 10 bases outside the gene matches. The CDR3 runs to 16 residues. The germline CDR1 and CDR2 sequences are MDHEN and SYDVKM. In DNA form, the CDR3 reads TGTGCCAGCAGGACAGGGGGGACAGGGACGAACTATGGCTACACCTTC. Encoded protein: CASRTGGTGTNYGYTF.

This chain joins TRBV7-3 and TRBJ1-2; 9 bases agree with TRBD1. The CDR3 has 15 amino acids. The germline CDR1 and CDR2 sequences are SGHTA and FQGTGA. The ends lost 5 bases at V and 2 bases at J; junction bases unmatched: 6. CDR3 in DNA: TGTGCCAGCAGCCACGGGACAGGGCAAAACTATGGCTACACCTTC. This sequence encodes CASSHGTGQNYGYTF. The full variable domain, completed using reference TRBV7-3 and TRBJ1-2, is GAGVSQTPSNKVTEKGKYVELRCDPISGHTALYWYRQSLGQGPEFLIYFQGTGAADDSGLPNDRFFAVRPEGSVSTLKIQRTERGDSAVYLCASSHGTGQNYGYTFGSGTRLTVV.

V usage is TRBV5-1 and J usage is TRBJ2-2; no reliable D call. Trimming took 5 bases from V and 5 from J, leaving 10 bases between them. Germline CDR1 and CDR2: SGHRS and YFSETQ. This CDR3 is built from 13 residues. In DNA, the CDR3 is TGCGCCAGCAGAATATCGTTTACCGGGGAGCTGTTTTTT. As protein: CASRISFTGELFF.

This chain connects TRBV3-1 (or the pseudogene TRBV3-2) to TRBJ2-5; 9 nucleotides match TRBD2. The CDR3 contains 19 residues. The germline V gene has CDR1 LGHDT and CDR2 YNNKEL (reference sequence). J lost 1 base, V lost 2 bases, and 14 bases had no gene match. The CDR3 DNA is TGTGCCAGCAGCCAACGTTACCTAGGACTAGCGCCAACCCAAGAGACCCAGTACTTC. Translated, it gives CASSQRYLGLAPTQETQYF.

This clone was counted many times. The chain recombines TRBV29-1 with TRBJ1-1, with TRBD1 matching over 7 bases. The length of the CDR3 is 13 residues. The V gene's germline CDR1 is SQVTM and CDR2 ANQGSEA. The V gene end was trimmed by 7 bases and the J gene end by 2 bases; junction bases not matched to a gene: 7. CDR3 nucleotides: TGCAGCGGGAACGACAGGGCAAACACTGAAGCTTTCTTT. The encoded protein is CSGNDRANTEAFF. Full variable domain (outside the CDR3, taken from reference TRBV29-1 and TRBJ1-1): SAVISQKPSRDICQRGTSLTIQCQVDSQVTMMFWYRQQPGQSLTLIATANQGSEATYESGFVIDKFPISRPNLTFSTLTVSNMSPEDSSIYLCSGNDRANTEAFFGQGTRLTVV.

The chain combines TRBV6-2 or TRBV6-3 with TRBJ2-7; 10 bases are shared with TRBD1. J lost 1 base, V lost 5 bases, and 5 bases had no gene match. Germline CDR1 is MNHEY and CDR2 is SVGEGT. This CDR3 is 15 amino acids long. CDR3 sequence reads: CASSKPGQGSYEQYF. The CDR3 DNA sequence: TGTGCCAGCAGTAAGCCGGGACAGGGGTCCTACGAGCAGTACTTC.

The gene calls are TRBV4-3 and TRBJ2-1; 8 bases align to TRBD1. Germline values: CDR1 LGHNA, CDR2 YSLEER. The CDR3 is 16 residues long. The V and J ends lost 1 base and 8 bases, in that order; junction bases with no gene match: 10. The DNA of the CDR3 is TGCGCCAGCAGCCAAGGAGCAGGGGGCGCAGGCTATGAGCAGTTCTTC. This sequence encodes CASSQGAGGAGYEQFF.

CDR3 amino acids: CASSFGQYSYEQYF. CDR3 DNA: TGTGCCAGCAGCTTCGGACAGTACTCCTACGAGCAGTACTTC. The chain has TRBV7-8 and TRBJ2-7, with D tentatively TRBD1 (6 bases). CDR1 and CDR2 (germline): SGHVS, FQNEAQ. V dropped 3 bases and J dropped 0 bases, with 9 bases sitting between them. The CDR3 is 14 amino acids.

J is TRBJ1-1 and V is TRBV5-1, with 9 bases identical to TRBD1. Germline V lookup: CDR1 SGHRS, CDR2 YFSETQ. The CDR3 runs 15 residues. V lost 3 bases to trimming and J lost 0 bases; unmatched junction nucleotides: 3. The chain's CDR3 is CASSSGTGLNTEAFF. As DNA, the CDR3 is TGCGCCAGCAGCTCCGGGACAGGGCTGAACACTGAAGCTTTCTTT.

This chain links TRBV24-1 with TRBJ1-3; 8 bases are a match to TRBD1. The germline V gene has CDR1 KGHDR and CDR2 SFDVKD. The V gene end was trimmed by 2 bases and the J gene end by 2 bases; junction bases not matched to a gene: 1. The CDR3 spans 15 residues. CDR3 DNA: TGTGCCACCAGTGATTCCAGGGGGCCTGGAAACACCATATATTTT. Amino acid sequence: CATSDSRGPGNTIYF.

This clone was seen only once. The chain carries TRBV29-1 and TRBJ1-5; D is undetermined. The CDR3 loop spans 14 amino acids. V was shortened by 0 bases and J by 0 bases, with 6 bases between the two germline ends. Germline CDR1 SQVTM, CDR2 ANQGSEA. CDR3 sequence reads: CSVEDPGSNQPQHF. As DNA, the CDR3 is TGCAGCGTTGAAGACCCCGGTAGCAATCAGCCCCAGCATTTT. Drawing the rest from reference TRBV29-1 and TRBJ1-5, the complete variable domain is SAVISQKPSRDICQRGTSLTIQCQVDSQVTMMFWYRQQPGQSLTLIATANQGSEATYESGFVIDKFPISRPNLTFSTLTVSNMSPEDSSIYLCSVEDPGSNQPQHFGDGTRLSIL.

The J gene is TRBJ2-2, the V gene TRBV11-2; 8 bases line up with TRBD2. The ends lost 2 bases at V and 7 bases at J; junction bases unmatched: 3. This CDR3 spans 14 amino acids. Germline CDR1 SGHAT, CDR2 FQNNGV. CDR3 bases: TGTGCCAGCAGCTTAACCGGGGGGGACGGGGAGCTGTTTTTT. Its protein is CASSLTGGDGELFF.

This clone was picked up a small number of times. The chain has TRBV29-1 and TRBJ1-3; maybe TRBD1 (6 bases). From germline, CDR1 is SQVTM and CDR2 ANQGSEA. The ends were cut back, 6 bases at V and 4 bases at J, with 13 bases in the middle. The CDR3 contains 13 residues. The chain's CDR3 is CSVAHREGNTIYF. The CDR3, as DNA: TGCAGCGTCGCCCACAGGGAAGGAAACACCATATATTTT.

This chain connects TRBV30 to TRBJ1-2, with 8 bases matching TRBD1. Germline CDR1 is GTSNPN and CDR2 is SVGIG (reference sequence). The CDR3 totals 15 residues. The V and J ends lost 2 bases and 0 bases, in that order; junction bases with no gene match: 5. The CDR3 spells CAWSNDRGPNYGYTF. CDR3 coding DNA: TGTGCCTGGAGTAATGACAGGGGCCCTAACTATGGCTACACCTTC.

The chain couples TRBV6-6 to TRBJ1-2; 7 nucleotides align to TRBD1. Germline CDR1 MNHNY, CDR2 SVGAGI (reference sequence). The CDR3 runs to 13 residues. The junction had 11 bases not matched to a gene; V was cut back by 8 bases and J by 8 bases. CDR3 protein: CASAEVGGKGYTF. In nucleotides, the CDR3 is TGTGCCAGCGCCGAGGTAGGGGGCAAAGGCTACACCTTC.